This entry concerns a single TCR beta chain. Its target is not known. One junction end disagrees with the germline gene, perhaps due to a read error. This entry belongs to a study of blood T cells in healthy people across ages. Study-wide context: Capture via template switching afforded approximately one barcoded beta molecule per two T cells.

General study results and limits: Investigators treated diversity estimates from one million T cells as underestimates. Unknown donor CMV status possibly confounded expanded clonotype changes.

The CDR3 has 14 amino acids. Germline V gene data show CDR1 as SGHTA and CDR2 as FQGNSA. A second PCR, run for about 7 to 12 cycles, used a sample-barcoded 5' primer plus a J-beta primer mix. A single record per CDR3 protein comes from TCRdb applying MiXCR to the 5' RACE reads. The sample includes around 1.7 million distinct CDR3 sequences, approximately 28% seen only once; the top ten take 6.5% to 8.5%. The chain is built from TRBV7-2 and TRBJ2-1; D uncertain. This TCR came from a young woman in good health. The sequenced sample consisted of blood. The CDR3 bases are TGTGCCAGCAGCTTAGTCTCCTCCTACAATGAGCGGTTCTTC. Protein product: CASSLVSSYNERFF.